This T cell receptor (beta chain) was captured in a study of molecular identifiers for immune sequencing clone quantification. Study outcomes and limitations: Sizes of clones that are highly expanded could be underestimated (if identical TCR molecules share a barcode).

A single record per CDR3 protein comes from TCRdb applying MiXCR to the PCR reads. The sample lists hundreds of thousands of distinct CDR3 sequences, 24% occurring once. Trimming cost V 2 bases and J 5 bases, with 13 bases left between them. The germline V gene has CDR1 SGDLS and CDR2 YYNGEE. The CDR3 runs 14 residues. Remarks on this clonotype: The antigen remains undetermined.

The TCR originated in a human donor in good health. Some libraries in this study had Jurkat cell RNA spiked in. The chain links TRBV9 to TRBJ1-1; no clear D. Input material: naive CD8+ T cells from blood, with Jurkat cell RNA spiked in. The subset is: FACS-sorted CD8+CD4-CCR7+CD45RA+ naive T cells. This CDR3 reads CASSVPSLGTEAFF. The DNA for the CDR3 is TGTGCCAGCAGCGTGCCTTCCCTAGGGACTGAAGCTTTCTTT.